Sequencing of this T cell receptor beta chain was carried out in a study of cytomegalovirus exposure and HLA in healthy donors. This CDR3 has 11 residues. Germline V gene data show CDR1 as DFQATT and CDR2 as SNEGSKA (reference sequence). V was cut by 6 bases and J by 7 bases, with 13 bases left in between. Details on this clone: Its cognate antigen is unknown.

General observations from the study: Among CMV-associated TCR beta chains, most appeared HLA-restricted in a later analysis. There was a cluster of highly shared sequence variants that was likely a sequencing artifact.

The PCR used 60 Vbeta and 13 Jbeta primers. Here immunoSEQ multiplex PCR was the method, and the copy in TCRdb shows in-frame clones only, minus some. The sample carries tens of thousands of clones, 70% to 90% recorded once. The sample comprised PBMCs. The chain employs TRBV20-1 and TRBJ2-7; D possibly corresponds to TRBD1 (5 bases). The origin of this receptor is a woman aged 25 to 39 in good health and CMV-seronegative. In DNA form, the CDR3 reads TGCAGTGCGGCAGGCCAGGGAGAGCAGTACTTC. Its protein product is CSAAGQGEQYF.